The sequence of this T cell receptor beta chain was determined in a study of T cells in Graves' hyperthyroidism and ophthalmopathy. Using RNA transcripts as the source, TCR beta CDR3 regions were amplified. The HTBI primer set was used in a first-round RT-PCR of the TCR CDR3. TCRdb used MiXCR to reprocess the multiplex PCR reads, holding one entry per CDR3 protein. The sample yields about 520,000 distinct CDR3 sequences, less than 25% seen once. This clonotype has a count of ten or more. Deletions cut 2 bases from V and 2 bases from J, with 16 bases between. The CDR3 runs to 16 residues. Per germline, CDR1 SEHNR and CDR2 FQNEAQ (reference sequence).

The chain employs TRBV7-9 and TRBJ2-7; D might be TRBD1 (6 bases). The source material was blood. The sequence was obtained from a man aged 18 to 30 with Graves' hyperthyroidism. The DNA of the CDR3 is TGTGCCAGCAGCTTAACTGTAGGACAGTTTGCCTACGAGCAGTACTTC. It specifies CASSLTVGQFAYEQYF.